These 32 T cell receptor beta chains were sequenced from one sample in a study of T cell clonality in common variable immunodeficiency. Assay used: immunoSEQ multiplex PCR; TCRdb lists only in-frame clones, some missing. This sample carries approximately 50,000 clones and no singletons, and approximately 0.84% goes to the top ten. Sequencing was carried out using peripheral blood mononuclear cells. The origin of the receptors is a person aged 18-69 years in good health.

This clone has at least ten counts. The DNA ends 3 residues before the CDR3 does, and the rest of the CDR3 is filled in from the germline J gene. V gene TRBV5-6 combines with J gene TRBJ1-2, with 7 positions matching TRBD1. The CDR3 sequence is 13 residues long. Germline loops: CDR1 SGHDT, CDR2 YYEEEE. With 4 bases clipped from V and 3 bases from J, the junction kept 3 bases outside the gene matches. CDR3 bases read: TGTGCCAGCAGCGTCGGACAGGACTATGGC. Amino acid sequence: CASSVGQDYG. The entire CDR3 protein is CASSVGQDYGYTF.

Many counts were recorded for this clone. The CDR3 goes on 3 residues after the read ends, and that part is filled in from the germline J gene. The chain has TRBV2 and TRBJ1-4; tentative D call: TRBD1 (5 bases). CDR1 is SNHLY, CDR2 FYNNEI, per germline. This CDR3 has 14 amino acids. V shed 5 bases and J shed 7 bases, with 14 bases lying between them. CDR3 DNA (partial): TGTGCCAGCAGTTCGGCCGGGCAGGGTGAAAAA. Its protein is CASSSAGQGEK. The complete CDR3 reads CASSSAGQGEKLFF.

This clone was detected many times. The read stops 3 residues short of the end of the CDR3; the missing end is completed from the germline J gene. The V call is TRBV6-1, the J call TRBJ1-2, with TRBD1 identical over 7 bases. The V gene end was trimmed by 3 bases and the J gene end by 3 bases; junction bases not matched to a gene: 7. Germline loops: CDR1 MNHNS, CDR2 SASEGT. The CDR3 is made up of 15 amino acids. Partial CDR3 DNA: TGTGCCAGCAGTGACCCCAGAACAGGGGACTATGGC. Its protein product is CASSDPRTGDYG. The entire CDR3 reads CASSDPRTGDYGYTF.

Many counts were recorded for this clone. The CDR3 goes on 3 residues after the read ends, and that part is filled in from the germline J gene. The chain has TRBV20-1 and TRBJ1-6; a weak D match, TRBD1 (5 bases). The CDR3 sequence is 15 residues long. Trimming removed 2 bases from V and 9 bases from J, with 17 bases in between. Germline lookup yields CDR1 DFQATT and CDR2 SNEGSKA (reference sequence). The CDR3 DNA, read in part, is TGCAGTGCTAGATCCTCCAGGGCAGTGAGTTCACCC. Its translation: CSARSSRAVSSP. The full CDR3 is CSARSSRAVSSPLHF.

This clone occurred many times. CDR3 DNA, as far as it was read: TGTGCCAGCAGGTCAGGGAAGTTAGACTATGGC. Protein sequence: CASRSGKLDYG. The full CDR3 sequence reads CASRSGKLDYGYTF. The V call is TRBV28, the J call TRBJ1-2; D is possibly TRBD1 (5 bases). The read is 3 residues too short to cover the CDR3 end, so that end is filled in from the germline J gene. Germline values: CDR1 MDHEN, CDR2 SYDVKM. CDR3 size: 14 residues. V was clipped by 6 bases and J by 3 bases, with 14 bases between them.

Many counts were recorded for this clone. The read finishes 3 residues shy of the CDR3 end, and the germline J gene is used to complete it. This chain joins TRBV20-1 and TRBJ1-6, with D perhaps TRBD1 (6 bases). The ends were cut back, 0 bases at V and 6 bases at J, with 18 bases in the middle. The CDR3 extends over 17 amino acids. Germline loops: CDR1 DFQATT, CDR2 SNEGSKA (reference sequence). The CDR3 loop is CSARESYRAFGNSPLHF. Incomplete CDR3 DNA: TGCAGTGCTAGAGAGTCCTACAGGGCCTTCGGTAATTCACCC.

At least ten counts were recorded for this clone. The read terminates 3 residues before the CDR3 end, so the remaining end is supplied by the germline J gene. The chain recombines TRBV5-1 with TRBJ2-3; TRBD2 agrees at 8 bases. Germline values: CDR1 SGHRS, CDR2 YFSETQ. The J segment lost 2 bases and the V segment lost 0 bases, leaving 8 bases of the junction unmatched. This CDR3 has 17 amino acids. The CDR3 bases that were read are TGCGCCAGCAGCTTGGTCCCCAGCGGGAGCTACACAGATACG. This encodes CASSLVPSGSYTDT. The full CDR3 reads CASSLVPSGSYTDTQYF.

Note on this clone: The read ends 3 residues before the CDR3 terminus; that terminus is restored from the germline J gene. The chain employs TRBV7-9 and TRBJ1-5; 9 bases map to TRBD1. CDR1 is SEHNR and CDR2 is FQNEAQ in the germline V gene (reference sequence). This CDR3 contains 15 residues. The ends lost 1 base at V and 4 bases at J; junction bases unmatched: 2. This chain's CDR3 is CASSLGTGVNQPQHF. The sequenced part of the CDR3 DNA is TGTGCCAGCAGCTTAGGGACAGGGGTGAATCAGCCC. Full variable domain (remainder filled in from reference TRBV7-9 and TRBJ1-5): DTGVSQNPRHKITKRGQNVTFRCDPISEHNRLYWYRQTLGQGPEFLTYFQNEAQLEKSRLLSDRFSAERPKGSFSTLEIQRTEQGDSAMYLCASSLGTGVNQPQHFGDGTRLSIL.

There are many counts of this clone. The CDR3 goes on 3 residues after the read ends, and that part is filled in from the germline J gene. J is TRBJ2-5 and V is TRBV20-1; TRBD2 matches at 7 bases. The germline CDR1 and CDR2 sequences are DFQATT and SNEGSKA (reference sequence). After removal of 3 bases from V and 5 bases from J, the junction contained 9 bases not matched to a gene. This CDR3 has 14 amino acids. The CDR3 bases that were read are TGCAGTGCTAGCAAGAGGGGAGCGGGGGAGACC. Its protein product is CSASKRGAGET. The entire CDR3 protein reads CSASKRGAGETQYF.

This clone was seen a few times. Sequencing ends 3 residues short of the CDR3 end; the germline J gene provides the rest. The V and J genes are TRBV30 and TRBJ1-2, with D perhaps matching TRBD1 (5 bases). CDR1 is GTSNPN and CDR2 is SVGIG in the germline V gene (reference sequence). The CDR3 runs to 14 residues. The CDR3 is CAWSLAGGVYDYTF. Incomplete CDR3 DNA: TGTGCCTGGAGTCTAGCGGGGGGGGTCTACGAC.

This clone appeared many times. The sequenced fragment ends 3 residues before the CDR3 boundary, so the rest is inferred from the germline J gene. This sequence joins TRBV7-2 and TRBJ1-2, with TRBD1 matching over 9 bases. CDR3 size: 14 residues. The ends lost 4 bases at V and 5 bases at J; junction bases unmatched: 5. Germline V CDR1 and CDR2: SGHTA, FQGNSA. The DNA read from the CDR3 is TGTGCCAGCAGCTGGGGGACAGGGCCTTATGGC. Translation: CASSWGTGPYG. The whole CDR3 sequence reads CASSWGTGPYGYTF.

This clone has ten or more counts. Coverage ceases 3 residues before the CDR3 finishes, and the germline J gene fills in the end. This sequence joins TRBV4-1 and TRBJ1-6, with D perhaps matching TRBD1 (5 bases). Germline loops: CDR1 MGHRA, CDR2 YSYEKL. The CDR3 spans 17 residues. Deletions cut 1 base from V and 3 bases from J, with 13 bases between. The CDR3: CASSQVSGGFYNSPLHF. The CDR3 bases that were read are TGCGCCAGCAGCCAAGTGTCCGGGGGATTCTATAATTCACCC.

This clone came up many times. The CDR3 end falls 3 residues outside the read, so it is completed with the germline J gene. The chain joins TRBV5-5 to TRBJ1-6, with D possibly being TRBD1 (5 bases). This CDR3 region has 14 residues. CDR1 is SGHKS, CDR2 YYEKEE, per germline (reference sequence). The germline V and J ends were trimmed by 4 bases and 0 bases, with 5 bases remaining between them. CDR3 DNA, as far as it was read: TGTGCCAGCAGCGACAGCTCCTATAATTCACCC. Its translation: CASSDSSYNSP. The complete CDR3 sequence is CASSDSSYNSPLHF.

This clone occurred many times. The sequence runs out 3 residues before the end of the CDR3; the remainder is reconstructed from the germline J gene. V is TRBV19 and J is TRBJ2-1, with 7 bases matching TRBD1. Per germline, CDR1 LNHDA and CDR2 SQIVND (reference sequence). The CDR3 sequence is 15 residues long. Trimming removed 1 base from V and 8 bases from J; junction bases left unmatched: 8. The sequenced part of the CDR3 DNA is TGTGCCAGTAGTATAGGACAGGGAAGTAACGATGAG. Its protein product is CASSIGQGSNDE. The CDR3 in its entirety is CASSIGQGSNDEQFF.

This clone was seen a few times. From the germline J gene comes the end of the CDR3, since the read stops 3 residues before it. The gene calls are TRBV6-2 or TRBV6-3 and TRBJ1-2; the D is unclear. Germline lookup yields CDR1 MNHEY and CDR2 SVGEGT. CDR3 length: 15 amino acids. The DNA read from the CDR3 is TGTGCCAGCAGTTACAACGCGGGAGCCACCTACGAC. Amino acid sequence: CASSYNAGATYD. The entire CDR3 protein is CASSYNAGATYDYTF.

This clone has a count of ten or more. The read halts 3 residues ahead of the CDR3 end, with the missing end drawn from the germline J gene. The chain has TRBV29-1 and TRBJ2-7; unclear D gene. Germline-derived CDR1 and CDR2 are SQVTM and ANQGSEA. The ends were cut back, 6 bases at V and 6 bases at J, with 15 bases in the middle. The CDR3 is 12 amino acids. The part of the CDR3 DNA that was read is TGCAGCGTGATTACAGACCGAGTCGAG. It translates to CSVITDRVE. The entire CDR3 reads CSVITDRVEQYF.

The table lists this clone with many counts. With the read ending 3 residues before the CDR3 end, the germline J gene is used to fill in that end. The chain carries TRBV28 and TRBJ2-4, with 10 bases that match TRBD2. This CDR3 is built from 14 residues. Germline V gene lookup returns CDR1 MDHEN and CDR2 SYDVKM. This chain's CDR3 is CASSLPASGRIQYF. CDR3 DNA (partial): TGTGCCAGCAGTCTCCCGGCTAGCGGGAGAATT.

Many counts were recorded for this clone. Read data end 3 residues before the CDR3 end; the end is taken from the germline J gene. The chain employs TRBV19 and TRBJ1-5; D is undetermined. This CDR3 spans 15 amino acids. Germline values: CDR1 LNHDA, CDR2 SQIVND (reference sequence). V dropped 5 bases and J dropped 3 bases, with 14 bases sitting between them. The CDR3 bases that were read are TGTGCCAGTAGTCAAGGCAGCGTCTCCAATCAGCCC. As protein: CASSQGSVSNQP. The full CDR3 is CASSQGSVSNQPQHF.

This clone has at least ten counts. The observed sequence ends 3 residues before the CDR3 terminus, with the missing tail filled in from the germline J gene. The chain recombines TRBV19 with TRBJ1-6; 8 nucleotides line up with TRBD1. The CDR3 length is 15 residues. Germline CDR1 is LNHDA and CDR2 is SQIVND (reference sequence). The ends lost 3 bases at V and 9 bases at J; junction bases unmatched: 7. This CDR3 reads CASSIRTGKVSPLHF. CDR3 DNA, as far as it was read: TGTGCCAGTAGTATTCGGACAGGGAAGGTTTCACCC.

This clone was seen at least ten times. The missing CDR3 end, 3 residues past where the read stops, is filled in from the germline J gene. The rearrangement links TRBV4-1 to TRBJ2-2; 8 nucleotides align to TRBD1. Trimming cost V 4 bases and J 0 bases; bases outside gene matches: 4. The CDR3 has 16 residues. Germline V lookup: CDR1 MGHRA, CDR2 YSYEKL. The sequenced part of the CDR3 DNA is TGCGCCAGCAGCCGCGGACAGGGAACGAACACCGGGGAG. Residues: CASSRGQGTNTGE. The CDR3 reads in full as CASSRGQGTNTGELFF.

This clone was observed many times. With the read ending 3 residues before the CDR3 end, the germline J gene is used to fill in that end. The chain carries TRBV20-1 and TRBJ1-5; 7 bases are a match to TRBD1. V dropped 6 bases and J dropped 0; count of bases not matched to a gene: 11. This CDR3 has 16 amino acids. Germline loops: CDR1 DFQATT, CDR2 SNEGSKA (reference sequence). This CDR3 reads CSAAGTAIYSNQPQHF. The covered CDR3 bases are TGCAGTGCGGCCGGGACAGCGATCTATAGCAATCAGCCC.

This clone was seen repeatedly, ten times or more. The CDR3 is cut off 3 residues early in the read; its end comes from the germline J gene. The chain links TRBV6-1 to TRBJ1-5; D is perhaps TRBD1 (6 bases). The CDR3 length is 16 residues. Trimming pared 4 bases from V and 6 bases from J, leaving 19 bases between. Germline CDR1 MNHNS, CDR2 SASEGT. CDR3 region: CASSADLGDTGQPQHF. The sequenced CDR3 bases are TGTGCCAGCAGTGCAGATTTGGGGGACACAGGTCAGCCC.

Concerning this clone itself: From the germline J gene comes the end of the CDR3, since the read stops 3 residues before it. The chain couples TRBV6-2 or TRBV6-3 to TRBJ1-6; 7 bases map to TRBD1. The CDR3 contains 17 residues. CDR1 and CDR2 from the germline V gene are MNHEY and SVGEGT. V dropped 6 bases and J dropped 0; count of bases not matched to a gene: 8. The CDR3 loop is CASSPEGQSSYNSPLHF. The CDR3 bases that were read are TGTGCCAGCAGCCCAGAGGGACAGAGCTCCTATAATTCACCC.

This clone was counted ten times or more. The observed sequence ends 3 residues before the CDR3 terminus, with the missing tail filled in from the germline J gene. The chain links TRBV30 to TRBJ2-5; D possibly corresponds to TRBD1 (5 bases). CDR3 length: 13 residues. V was clipped by 5 bases and J by 4 bases, with 14 bases between them. Germline values: CDR1 GTSNPN, CDR2 SVGIG (reference sequence). The CDR3 loop is CAWDSGRGETQYF. The CDR3 DNA, read in part, is TGTGCCTGGGATTCAGGGCGAGGAGAGACC.

This clone was detected ten times or more. The CDR3 goes on 3 residues after the read ends, and that part is filled in from the germline J gene. The chain carries TRBV18 and TRBJ1-2, with 9 positions matching TRBD1. CDR1 is KGHSH, CDR2 LQKENI, per germline. Trimming took 4 bases from V and 2 from J; bases not matched to a gene: 11. The CDR3 runs to 17 residues. The CDR3 reads CASSRTGDAAVNYGYTF. Partial CDR3 DNA: TGTGCCAGCTCACGGACAGGGGATGCGGCAGTGAACTATGGC.

This clone was counted many times. The CDR3 end falls 3 residues outside the read, so it is completed with the germline J gene. The gene calls are TRBV5-1 and TRBJ1-1; 8 nucleotides match TRBD1. CDR3 length: 15 amino acids. V lost 0 bases and J lost 5; bases outside the gene matches: 6. CDR1 and CDR2 from the germline V gene are SGHRS and YFSETQ. CDR3 DNA (partial): TGCGCCAGCAGCTTGGCCCCAGGGGGCACAACTGAA. Translating gives CASSLAPGGTTE. The CDR3 in its entirety is CASSLAPGGTTEAFF.

This clone occurred many times. The read terminates 3 residues ahead of where the CDR3 ends, so the germline J gene completes it. The V call is TRBV11-2, the J call TRBJ2-1, with 13 nucleotides matching TRBD2. Per germline, CDR1 SGHAT and CDR2 FQNNGV. The CDR3 is made up of 14 amino acids. The junction had 9 bases not matched to a gene; V was cut back by 10 bases and J by 9 bases. The CDR3 is CATSGTSGISEQFF. The CDR3 bases that were read are TGTGCCACCTCCGGGACTAGCGGGATCTCTGAG.

This clone came up many times. The sequenced fragment ends 3 residues before the CDR3 boundary, so the rest is inferred from the germline J gene. The chain is built from TRBV15 and TRBJ2-3, with a possible D match to TRBD2 (7 bases). Trimming stripped 1 base from V and 3 bases from J, with 14 bases between. This CDR3 contains 16 residues. The germline V gene has CDR1 LNHNV and CDR2 YYDKDF (reference sequence). The CDR3: CATSRGGGGVTDTQYF. The DNA read from the CDR3 is TGTGCCACCAGCAGAGGAGGAGGGGGGGTAACAGATACG.

Regarding this clone: The sequenced fragment ends 3 residues before the CDR3 boundary, so the rest is inferred from the germline J gene. This chain uses TRBV5-6 with TRBJ1-2; D might be TRBD1 (6 bases). The CDR3 runs to 13 residues. Germline V gives CDR1 SGHDT, CDR2 YYEEEE. The V end lost 0 bases, the J end lost 7 bases, and 10 bases lay between the germline ends. CDR3 amino acids: CASSLAGGTGYTF. Partial CDR3 DNA: TGTGCCAGCAGCTTGGCGGGGGGCACTGGC.

There are many counts of this clone. The read terminates 3 residues ahead of where the CDR3 ends, so the germline J gene completes it. This chain links TRBV2 with TRBJ2-5, with D tentatively TRBD1 (5 bases). With 2 bases removed from V and 5 bases from J, the gap between germline ends came to 12 bases. Germline V lookup: CDR1 SNHLY, CDR2 FYNNEI. CDR3 length: 14 residues. This CDR3 reads CASSEPRARETQYF. Partial CDR3 DNA: TGTGCCAGCAGTGAACCCAGGGCACGGGAGACC.

Ten or more counts support this clone. The read is 3 residues too short to cover the CDR3 end, so that end is filled in from the germline J gene. The V gene is TRBV19, the J gene TRBJ1-2; 9 bases match TRBD1. The length of the CDR3 is 15 residues. Trimming at V came to 4 bases and at J to 4 bases, leaving 7 bases not matched to a gene. Germline CDR1 and CDR2: LNHDA and SQIVND (reference sequence). Partial CDR3 DNA: TGTGCCAGTAGTACCTCGCTACAGGGGGCCTATGGC. Translation gives CASSTSLQGAYG. In full, the CDR3 reads CASSTSLQGAYGYTF.

This clone was seen at least ten times. The CDR3 goes on 3 residues after the read ends, and that part is filled in from the germline J gene. The chain is built from TRBV29-1 and TRBJ1-1; unclear D gene. Germline CDR1 is SQVTM and CDR2 is ANQGSEA. V was trimmed by 5 bases and J by 7 bases, leaving 14 bases between them. The CDR3 is 12 residues long. The CDR3: CSVRSPNGEAFF. Partial CDR3 DNA: TGCAGCGTTCGTTCGCCGAACGGTGAA.